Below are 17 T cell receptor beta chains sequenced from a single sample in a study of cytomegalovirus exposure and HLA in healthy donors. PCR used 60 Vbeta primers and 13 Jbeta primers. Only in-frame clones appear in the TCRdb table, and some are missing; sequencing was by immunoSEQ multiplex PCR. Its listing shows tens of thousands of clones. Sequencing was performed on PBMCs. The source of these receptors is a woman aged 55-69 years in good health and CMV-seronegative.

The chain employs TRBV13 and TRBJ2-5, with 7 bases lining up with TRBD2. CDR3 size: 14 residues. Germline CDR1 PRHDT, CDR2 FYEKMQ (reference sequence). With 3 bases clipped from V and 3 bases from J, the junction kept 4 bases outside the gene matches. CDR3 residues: CASSFMREKETQYF. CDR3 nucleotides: TGTGCCAGCAGCTTCATGCGGGAGAAAGAGACCCAGTACTTC.

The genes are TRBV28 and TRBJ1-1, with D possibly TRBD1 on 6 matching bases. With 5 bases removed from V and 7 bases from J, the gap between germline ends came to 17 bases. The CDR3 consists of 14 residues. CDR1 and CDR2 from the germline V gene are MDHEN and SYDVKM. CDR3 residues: CASSQIRAGDEAFF. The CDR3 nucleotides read TGTGCCAGCAGTCAAATCAGGGCAGGGGATGAAGCTTTCTTT.

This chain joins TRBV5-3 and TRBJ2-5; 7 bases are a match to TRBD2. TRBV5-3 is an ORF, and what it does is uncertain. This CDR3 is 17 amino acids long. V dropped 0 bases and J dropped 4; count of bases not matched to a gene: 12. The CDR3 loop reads CARSLERDYPSGETQYF. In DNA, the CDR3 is TGTGCCAGAAGCTTGGAAAGGGACTATCCGTCGGGAGAGACCCAGTACTTC.

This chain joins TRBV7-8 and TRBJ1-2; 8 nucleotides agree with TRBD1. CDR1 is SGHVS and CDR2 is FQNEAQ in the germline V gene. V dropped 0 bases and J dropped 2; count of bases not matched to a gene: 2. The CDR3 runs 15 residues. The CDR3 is CASSLADRGNYGYTF. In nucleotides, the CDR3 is TGTGCCAGCAGCTTAGCAGACAGGGGAAACTATGGCTACACCTTC.

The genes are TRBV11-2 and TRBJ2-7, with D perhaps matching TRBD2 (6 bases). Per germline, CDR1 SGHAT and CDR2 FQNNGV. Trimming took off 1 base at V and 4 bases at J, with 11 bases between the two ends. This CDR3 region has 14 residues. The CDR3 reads CASSLGFSGYEQYF. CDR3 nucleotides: TGTGCCAGCAGCTTAGGTTTTAGCGGTTACGAGCAGTACTTC.

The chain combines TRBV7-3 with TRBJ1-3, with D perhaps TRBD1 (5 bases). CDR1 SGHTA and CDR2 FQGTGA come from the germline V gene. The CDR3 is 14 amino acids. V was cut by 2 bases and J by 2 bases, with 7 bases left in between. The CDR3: CASSLAGPGNTIYF. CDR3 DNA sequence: TGTGCCAGCAGCTTAGCAGGGCCTGGAAACACCATATATTTT.

CDR3 nucleotides: TGTGCCAGCAGAGGGACAGGGGTCTACAATGAGCAGTTCTTC. As protein: CASRGTGVYNEQFF. The V call is TRBV28, the J call TRBJ2-1; TRBD1 matches at 10 bases. The germline V gene has CDR1 MDHEN and CDR2 SYDVKM. V dropped 6 bases and J dropped 3; count of bases not matched to a gene: 2. The CDR3 totals 14 residues.

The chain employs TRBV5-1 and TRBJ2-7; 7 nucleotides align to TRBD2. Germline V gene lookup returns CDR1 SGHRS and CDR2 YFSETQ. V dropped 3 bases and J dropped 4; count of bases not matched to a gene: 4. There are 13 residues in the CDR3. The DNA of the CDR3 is TGCGCCAGCAGCTCCAACGGGGGGTACGAGCAGTACTTC. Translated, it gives CASSSNGGYEQYF.

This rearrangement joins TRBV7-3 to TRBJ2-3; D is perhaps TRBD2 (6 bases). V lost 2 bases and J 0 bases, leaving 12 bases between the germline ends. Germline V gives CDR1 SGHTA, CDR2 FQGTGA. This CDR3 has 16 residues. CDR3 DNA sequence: TGTGCCAGCAGCTTACGAGCGGGTGCTAGCACAGATACGCAGTATTTT. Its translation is CASSLRAGASTDTQYF. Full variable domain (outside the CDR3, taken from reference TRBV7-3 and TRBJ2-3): GAGVSQTPSNKVTEKGKYVELRCDPISGHTALYWYRQSLGQGPEFLIYFQGTGAADDSGLPNDRFFAVRPEGSVSTLKIQRTERGDSAVYLCASSLRAGASTDTQYFGPGTRLTVL.

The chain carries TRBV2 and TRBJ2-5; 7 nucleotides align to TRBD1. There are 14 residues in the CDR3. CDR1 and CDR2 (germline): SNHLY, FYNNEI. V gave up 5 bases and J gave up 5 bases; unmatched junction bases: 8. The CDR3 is CASSQEGGVETQYF. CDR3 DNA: TGTGCCAGCAGTCAGGAAGGGGGCGTCGAGACCCAGTACTTC.

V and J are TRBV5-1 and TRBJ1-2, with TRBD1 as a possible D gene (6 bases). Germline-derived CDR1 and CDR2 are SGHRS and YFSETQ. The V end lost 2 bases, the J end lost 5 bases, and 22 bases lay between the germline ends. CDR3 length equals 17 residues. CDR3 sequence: CASSLGSTAGGPYGYTF. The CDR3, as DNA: TGCGCCAGCAGCTTAGGCTCAACGGCCGGGGGGCCGTATGGCTACACCTTC. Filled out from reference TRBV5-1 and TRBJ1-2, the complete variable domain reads KAGVTQTPRYLIKTRGQQVTLSCSPISGHRSVSWYQQTPGQGLQFLFEYFSETQRNKGNFPGRFSGRQFSNSRSEMNVSTLELGDSALYLCASSLGSTAGGPYGYTFGSGTRLTVV.

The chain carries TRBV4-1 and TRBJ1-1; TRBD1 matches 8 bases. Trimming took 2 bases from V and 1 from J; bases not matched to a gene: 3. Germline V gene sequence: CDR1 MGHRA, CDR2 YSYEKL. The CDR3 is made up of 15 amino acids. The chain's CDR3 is CASSQLQGENTEAFF. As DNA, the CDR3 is TGCGCCAGCAGCCAATTACAGGGGGAGAACACTGAAGCTTTCTTT.

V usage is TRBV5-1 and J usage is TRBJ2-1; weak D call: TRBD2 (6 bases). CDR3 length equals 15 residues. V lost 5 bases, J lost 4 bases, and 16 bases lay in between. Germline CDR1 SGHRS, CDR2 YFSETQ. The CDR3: CASRPNTGEYNEQFF. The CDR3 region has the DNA TGCGCCAGCAGACCTAATACGGGAGAGTACAATGAGCAGTTCTTC.

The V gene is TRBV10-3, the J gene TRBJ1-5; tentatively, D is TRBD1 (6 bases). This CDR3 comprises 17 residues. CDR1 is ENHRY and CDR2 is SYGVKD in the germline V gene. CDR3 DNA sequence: TGTTACCTTCGGGGGGCGAGCTTTTGTTTGTCAGCTCAGCCCCAGCATTTT. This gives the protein CYLRGASFCLSAQPQHF.

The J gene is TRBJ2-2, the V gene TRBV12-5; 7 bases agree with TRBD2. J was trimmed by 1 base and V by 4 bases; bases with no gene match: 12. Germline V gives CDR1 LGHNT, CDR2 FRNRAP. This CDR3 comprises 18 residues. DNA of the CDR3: TGTGCTAGTGGTTACTCCCCAGCGGGACGCCTGAACACCGGGGAGCTGTTTTTT. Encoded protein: CASGYSPAGRLNTGELFF.

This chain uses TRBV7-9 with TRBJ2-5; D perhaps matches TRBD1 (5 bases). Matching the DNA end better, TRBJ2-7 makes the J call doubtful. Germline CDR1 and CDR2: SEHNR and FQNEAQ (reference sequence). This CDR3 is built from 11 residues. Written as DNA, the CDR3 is TGTGCCAGCGATAGGGGTTACGAGCAGTACTTC. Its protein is CASDRGYEQYF.

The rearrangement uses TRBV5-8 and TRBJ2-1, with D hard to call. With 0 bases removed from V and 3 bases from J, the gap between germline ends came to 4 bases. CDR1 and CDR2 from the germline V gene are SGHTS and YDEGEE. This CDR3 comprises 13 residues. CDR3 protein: CASSLDSYNEQFF. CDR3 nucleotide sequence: TGTGCCAGCAGCTTGGACAGCTACAATGAGCAGTTCTTC.